The subject of this entry is one TCR beta chain. Its antigen is unidentified. Each CDR3 protein is one row after TCRdb ran MiXCR on the 5' RACE reads. In the table there are more than 1.5 million distinct CDR3 sequences, under 35% of which are singletons. This entry comes from a study of identical twins. Study-wide results and limits: Conclusions rested on cross-sectional statistics rather than following the same donors. Clonotypes of the beta chain that were abundant in cord blood carried fewer insertions (memory repertoires showed none).

This CDR3 is 15 amino acids long. Deletions cut 2 bases from V and 2 bases from J, with 12 bases between. Per germline, CDR1 MGHDK and CDR2 SYGVNS. This receptor was obtained from a newborn girl in good health. Sequenced: cord blood. The rearrangement uses TRBV25-1 and TRBJ2-5; tentatively, D is TRBD1 (5 bases). The CDR3, as DNA: TGTGCCAGCAGTGAACGTACAGGTCCACAAGAGACCCAGTACTTC. Translated, it gives CASSERTGPQETQYF. Full variable domain (rest looked up from reference TRBV25-1 and TRBJ2-5): EADIYQTPRYLVIGTGKKITLECSQTMGHDKMYWYQQDPGMELHLIHYSYGVNSTEKGDLSSESTVSRIRTEHFPLTLESARPSHTSQYLCASSERTGPQETQYFGPGTRLLVL.